This TCR beta chain is drawn from a study of blood T cell repertoires in COVID-19. In its sample, this clone was seen once. Repertoires were generated with immunoSEQ multiplex PCR, while TCRdb's copy carries only in-frame clones and drops some. The table lists 150,000 to 200,000 clones, about 91% of them singletons. The V and J ends lost 0 bases and 5 bases respectively, with 15 bases between them. Germline-derived CDR1 and CDR2 are MGHRA and YSYEKL. The CDR3 consists of 16 residues. V is TRBV4-1 and J is TRBJ2-3, with a weak D call TRBD1 (5 bases). Input material: PBMCs or T cells enriched from blood (not recorded which). The sequence was obtained from a woman aged 40-49 years with acute COVID-19. The CDR3 bases are TGCGCCAGCAGCCAAGAAGGGGCTTCGATAAGAGATACGCAGTATTTT. This encodes CASSQEGASIRDTQYF.